The 5 T cell receptor beta chains listed next were all sequenced from one sample in a study of molecular identifiers for immune sequencing clone quantification. MiXCR was run by TCRdb on the PCR reads, yielding one entry per CDR3 protein. The repertoire has roughly 630,000 distinct CDR3 sequences, roughly 23% of them found once; the top ten carry 0.78%. The sample comprised naive CD8+ T cells from blood, with Jurkat cell RNA spiked in. Documented subset: FACS-sorted CD8+CD4-CCR7+CD45RA+ naive T cells. These receptors all stem from a human donor in good health. Some libraries in this study had Jurkat cell RNA spiked in.

Notes on this clonotype: The junction shows a germline mismatch at one end, possibly a read error. The chain combines TRBV30 with TRBJ2-3; possibly TRBD2 for D (5 bases). The V gene's germline CDR1 is GTSNPN and CDR2 SVGIG (reference sequence). The CDR3 has 14 amino acids. The CDR3 DNA is TGTGCCTGGAGTTGGGTGGACTCCACAAATACGCAGTATTTT. This encodes CAWSWVDSTNTQYF.

This clonotype was found a few times. V is TRBV7-9 and J is TRBJ1-1; TRBD1 might be the D (6 bases). Germline CDR1 SEHNR, CDR2 FQNEAQ (reference sequence). The V and J ends lost 5 bases and 10 bases respectively, with 17 bases between them. The CDR3 has 13 amino acids. In DNA form, the CDR3 reads TGTGCCAGCAGCCATGAGGGGGGACTTGGAGCTTTCTTT. It codes for CASSHEGGLGAFF.

The sample holds many counts of this clonotype. The chain combines TRBV7-9 with TRBJ1-2, with D hard to call. The CDR3 covers 14 residues. Germline V gene sequence: CDR1 SEHNR, CDR2 FQNEAQ (reference sequence). V dropped 2 bases and J dropped 3 bases, with 10 bases sitting between them. The CDR3 bases are TGTGCCAGCAGCTTATACCAGGAAGACTATGGCTACACCTTC. It specifies CASSLYQEDYGYTF.

This chain joins TRBV24-1 and TRBJ2-2; weak D call: TRBD1 (6 bases). This CDR3 spans 13 amino acids. V lost 4 bases, J lost 5 bases, and 7 bases lay in between. CDR1 KGHDR and CDR2 SFDVKD come from the germline V gene. CDR3 loop: CATSETGTGELFF. The CDR3 coding sequence is TGTGCCACCAGTGAAACAGGGACCGGGGAGCTGTTTTTT.

Comment on this clonotype: One junction end does not reproduce the germline sequence, and a read error may be involved. The CDR3 coding sequence is TGCGCCAGCAGTGTTACACCCCTGACAGGGGGTCTGGAGCAAGAGCCCCAGTACTTC. Amino acid sequence: CASSVTPLTGGLEQEPQYF. This sequence joins TRBV10-1 and TRBJ2-5, with 9 bases fitting TRBD1. Germline CDR1 is WNHNN and CDR2 is SYGVQD (reference sequence). This CDR3 is 19 amino acids long.